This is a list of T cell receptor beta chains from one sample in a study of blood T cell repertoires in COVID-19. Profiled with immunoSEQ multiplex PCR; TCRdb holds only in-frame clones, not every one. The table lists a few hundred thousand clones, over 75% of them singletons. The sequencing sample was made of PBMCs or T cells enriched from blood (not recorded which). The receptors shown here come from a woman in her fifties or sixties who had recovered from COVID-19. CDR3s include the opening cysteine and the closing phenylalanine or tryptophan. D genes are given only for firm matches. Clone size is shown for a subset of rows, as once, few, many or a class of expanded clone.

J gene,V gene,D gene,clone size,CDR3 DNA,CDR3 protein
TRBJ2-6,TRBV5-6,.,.,TGTGCCAGCAGCCCAGGGGCTGGGGCCAACGTCCTGACTTTC,CASSPGAGANVLTF
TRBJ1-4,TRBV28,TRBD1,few,TGTGCCAGCATCGGGACAGGGGGCGATGAAAAACTGTTTTTT,CASIGTGGDEKLFF
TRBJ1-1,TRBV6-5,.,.,TGTGCCAGCAGTTACTCTTTACGGGGATTCACTGAAGCTTTCTTT,CASSYSLRGFTEAFF
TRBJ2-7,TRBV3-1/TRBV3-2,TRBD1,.,TGTGCCAGCAGCCAAGGACCGACAGGGACGAAGCAGTACTTC,CASSQGPTGTKQYF
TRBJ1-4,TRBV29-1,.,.,TGCAGCGTGCGGGGAGCGGCTAATGAAAAACTGTTTTTT,CSVRGAANEKLFF
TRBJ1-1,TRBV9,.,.,TGTGCCAGCAGCGTAGCAGGGGCGAACACTGAAGCTTTCTTT,CASSVAGANTEAFF
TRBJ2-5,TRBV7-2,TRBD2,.,TGTGCCAGCAGCTTAACTGCTAGCGGAGAGACCCAGTACTTC,CASSLTASGETQYF
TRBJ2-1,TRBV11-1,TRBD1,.,TGTGCCAGCAGCCTGGACAGGGGACGGCAGTTCTTC,CASSLDRGRQFF
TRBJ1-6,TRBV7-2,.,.,TGTGCCAGCAGCCTCCCGGGAGAGAATAATTCACCCCTCCACTTT,CASSLPGENNSPLHF
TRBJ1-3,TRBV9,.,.,TGTGCCAGCAGCCCGGGGACACTGAGCTCTGGAAACACCATATATTTT,CASSPGTLSSGNTIYF
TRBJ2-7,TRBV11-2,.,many,TGTGCCAGCAGTGAAAGACTAGAGGCCTACGAGCAGTACTTC,CASSERLEAYEQYF
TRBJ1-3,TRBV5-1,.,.,TGCGCCAGCGCAACGGGACACGGCCTCGACTCTGGAAACACCATATATTTT,CASATGHGLDSGNTIYF
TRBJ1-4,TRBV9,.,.,TGTGCCAGCAGCGCCCCCGGGACATCCCGGTCGGGTGAAAAACTGTTTTTT,CASSAPGTSRSGEKLFF
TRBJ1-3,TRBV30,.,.,TGTGCCCGGACGAGCCTATTCTGGAGGCCCTCTGGAAACACCATATATTTT,CARTSLFWRPSGNTIYF
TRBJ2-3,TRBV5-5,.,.,TGTGCCAGCAGCTTGGAAGGGAGGCGGACAGATACGCAGTATTTT,CASSLEGRRTDTQYF
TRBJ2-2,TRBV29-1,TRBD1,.,TGCAGCGTTGACTTGGGACAGGGCGCCGGGGAGCTGTTTTTT,CSVDLGQGAGELFF
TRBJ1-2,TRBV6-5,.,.,TGTGCCAGCAGTTTGGGGGCCAGAAGAGGGTATGGCTACACCTTC,CASSLGARRGYGYTF
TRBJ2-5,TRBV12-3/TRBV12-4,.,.,TGTGCCAGCAACCGCGGGCCCCCGGAGACCCAGTACTTC,CASNRGPPETQYF